The 8 T cell receptor beta chains below were found in one sample sequenced in a study of memory CD4+ T cells and cytomegalovirus serostatus. Single viable CD3+CD4+CD8-CD45RO+ cells were sorted as the memory CD4+ T cells. Libraries were prepared by immunoSEQ multiplex PCR; TCRdb keeps only in-frame clonotypes and omits some of them. The sample consists of tens of thousands of clones, approximately 74% of them appearing once. Sequencing used memory CD4+ T cells from blood. These TCRs come from an adult in good health and CMV-seropositive.

The CDR3 sequence is CASSWGADSTGNTIYF. The CDR3 DNA follows: TGTGCCAGCAGTTGGGGGGCCGACTCGACTGGAAACACCATATATTTT. The genes are TRBV6-5 and TRBJ1-3; possibly TRBD1 for D (6 bases). V lost 4 bases and J 2 bases, leaving 15 bases between the germline ends. CDR1 is MNHEY and CDR2 is SVGAGI in the germline V gene. This CDR3 has 16 residues.

The rearrangement uses TRBV2 and TRBJ2-7; D gene unclear. The CDR3 totals 13 residues. V was pared by 7 bases and J by 6 bases, with 16 bases between. In germline, CDR1 is SNHLY, CDR2 FYNNEI. The CDR3 protein is CASNLGPASEQYF. CDR3 sequence (DNA): TGTGCCAGCAATCTCGGGCCAGCGTCCGAGCAGTACTTC.

The chain has TRBV6-6 and TRBJ1-2; no reliable D call. Per the germline V gene, CDR1 is MNHNY and CDR2 is SVGAGI (reference sequence). Trimming took 6 bases from V and 0 from J, leaving 14 bases between them. The length of the CDR3 is 15 residues. The chain's CDR3 is CASRFLTGTNYGYTF. CDR3 coding DNA: TGTGCCAGCAGATTTCTTACCGGGACTAACTATGGCTACACCTTC.

V gene TRBV5-1 combines with J gene TRBJ2-3; D remains ambiguous. The germline CDR1 and CDR2 sequences are SGHRS and YFSETQ. Trimming stripped 0 bases from V and 5 bases from J, with 10 bases between. The CDR3 loop spans 14 amino acids. This chain's CDR3 is CASSLEGRRDTQYF. DNA of the CDR3: TGCGCCAGCAGCTTGGAGGGTCGGCGAGATACGCAGTATTTT.

This rearrangement joins TRBV2 to TRBJ2-5, with D perhaps given as TRBD1 or TRBD2 (5 bases each). The CDR3 has 13 amino acids. From germline, CDR1 is SNHLY and CDR2 FYNNEI. Trimming stripped 5 bases from V and 2 bases from J, with 9 bases between. The CDR3 loop is CASSRDGQETQYF. In DNA, the CDR3 is TGTGCCAGCAGTAGGGACGGACAAGAGACCCAGTACTTC.

This chain links TRBV19 with TRBJ1-1, with a tentative D call TRBD1 (5 bases). Germline-derived CDR1 and CDR2 are LNHDA and SQIVND (reference sequence). The V and J ends lost 7 bases and 4 bases respectively, with 22 bases between them. The CDR3 length is 16 residues. Here the CDR3 DNA reads TGTGCCAGTATCTCAACGACCAGCAGGGTGGGCACTGAAGCTTTCTTT. This codes for CASISTTSRVGTEAFF.

The chain joins TRBV11-3 to TRBJ2-3; D may be TRBD2 (6 bases). Germline lookup yields CDR1 SGHNT and CDR2 YENEEA. Between the trimmed V and J ends, which lost 5 bases and 3 bases, there was a span of 18 bases. The CDR3 contains 16 residues. The CDR3 region has the DNA TGTGCCAGCAGCCCCACGACGGAGGGGTCGACAGATACGCAGTATTTT. The encoded protein is CASSPTTEGSTDTQYF.

The chain uses TRBV10-3 and TRBJ2-7, with D possibly matching TRBD2 (5 bases). CDR1 and CDR2 from the germline V gene are ENHRY and SYGVKD. The CDR3 extends over 16 amino acids. With 4 bases removed from V and 3 bases from J, the gap between germline ends came to 19 bases. The CDR3 DNA is TGTGCCATCAGTGCGCCCCGGACTTCGAGGATCTACGAGCAGTACTTC. This translates into CAISAPRTSRIYEQYF.